This T cell receptor beta chain was recovered during a study of T-cell reconstitution after alpha-beta-depleted transplantation in children. Unique molecular identifiers were incorporated during preparation of the TCRbeta library. Using its own MiXCR run on the PCR reads, TCRdb lists one record per CDR3 protein. The sample includes around 680,000 distinct CDR3 sequences, 15% to 20% of them seen just once. This clonotype was picked up many times. This CDR3 has 12 amino acids. V was trimmed by 8 bases and J by 8 bases, leaving 18 bases between them. CDR1 and CDR2 (germline): SQVTM, ANQGSEA. The specimen was PBMCs from the stem cell graft donor, collected from the stem cell graft. This receptor was obtained from a human donor who donated a stem cell graft to a child with acute myeloid leukemia. The chain employs TRBV29-1 and TRBJ1-2; D is ambiguous. In nucleotides, the CDR3 is TGCAGCTTCGGATCTTGGGAAAGAGGCTACACCTTC. Its translation is CSFGSWERGYTF.